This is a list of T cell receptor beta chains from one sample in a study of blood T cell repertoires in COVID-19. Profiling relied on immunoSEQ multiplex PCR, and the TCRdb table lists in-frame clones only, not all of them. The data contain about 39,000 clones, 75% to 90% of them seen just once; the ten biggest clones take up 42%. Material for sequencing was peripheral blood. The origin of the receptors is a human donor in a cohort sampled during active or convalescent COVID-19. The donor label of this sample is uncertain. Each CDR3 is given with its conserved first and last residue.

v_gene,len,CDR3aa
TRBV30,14,CAWSPGHLNTEAFF
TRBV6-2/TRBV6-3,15,CASSGRTSGNNEQFF
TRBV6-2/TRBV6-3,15,CASSPRRTILPGYTF
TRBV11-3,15,CASSSIRIDPNIQYF
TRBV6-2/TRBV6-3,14,CASSYVSGSNEQFF
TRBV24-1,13,CATLAGLTGELFF
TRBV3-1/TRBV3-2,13,CASSQDPRREQYF
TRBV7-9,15,CASSLPTGMIGELFF
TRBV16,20,CASSQSIGPGLAYGGDTQYF
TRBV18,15,CASSPPTGDVGGYTF
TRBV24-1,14,CATQSGTGDTEAFF
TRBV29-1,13,CSVSPRLAHEQYF
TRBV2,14,CASSERQSVYGYTF
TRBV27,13,CASSPTLTDTQYF
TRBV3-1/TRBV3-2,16,CASSQDLIAGYNEQFF
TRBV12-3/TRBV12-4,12,CASSFRGYGYTF
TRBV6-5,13,CASSYAGLKGYTF
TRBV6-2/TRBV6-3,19,CASSYPSLLTSGVSYEQYF
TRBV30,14,CAWTRLAGVETQYF
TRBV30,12,CALIAVFNEQFF
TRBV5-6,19,CASSRTWGTGGRTNEKLFF
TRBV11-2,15,CASSFTSGRANEQFF
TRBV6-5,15,CASSFSTGGENEQFF
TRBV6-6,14,CASSYGGDSTEAFF
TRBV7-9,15,CASSFVRGGYNEQFF
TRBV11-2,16,CASSLVGTGGRDTQYF
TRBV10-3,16,CAIKVEDRSYNSPLHF
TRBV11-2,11,CASTARETQYF
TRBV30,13,CAWRNIPGDEQYF
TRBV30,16,CAWSVLGGRGTGELFF
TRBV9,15,CASSVDYGRAYEQYF
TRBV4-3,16,CASSQDASTGTETQYF
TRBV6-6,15,CASSPEDAVVETQYF
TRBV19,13,CASSRGIGSPLHF
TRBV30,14,CAWAETYNNYGYTF
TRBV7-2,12,CASSPRDYGYTF
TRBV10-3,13,CAINRRTGGGYTF
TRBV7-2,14,CASSLARTAQTQYF
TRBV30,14,CAWSPPRGTYEQYF
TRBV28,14,CASSNGGFVNEQFF
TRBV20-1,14,CSASKPGEGTEAFF
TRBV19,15,CASSFPTDRGNTIYF
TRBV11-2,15,CASSVQYSGANVLTF
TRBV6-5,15,CASSYGSGANNEQFF
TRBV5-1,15,CASSTTGATNTEAFF
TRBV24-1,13,CATGGQGGNGYTF
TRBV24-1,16,CATSDRIAGGADTQYF
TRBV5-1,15,CASSNGLAGDLEQFF
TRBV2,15,CASSVDRAYGNTIYF
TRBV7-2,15,CASPEGREGQETQYF
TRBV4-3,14,CASSHRGRNYGYTF
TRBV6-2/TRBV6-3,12,CASSRTGDGYTF
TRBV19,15,CASSIGTGLEGGYTF
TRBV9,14,CASSVGALSGEQYF
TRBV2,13,CASSEGREGTQYF